The 21 T cell receptor beta chains presented below share a single source sample, sequenced in a study of blood T cells in healthy people across ages. Together with a sample-barcoded 5' primer, a J-beta primer mix was included in a second PCR lasting roughly 6 to 12 cycles. TCRdb reprocessed the 5' RACE reads with MiXCR, giving one entry per CDR3 protein. The table lists fewer than 800,000 distinct CDR3 sequences, about 30% of them singletons. Sample: blood. These receptor sequences come from a woman over 75 in good health.

This clonotype was counted at least ten times. V gene TRBV2 combines with J gene TRBJ2-7, with D possibly TRBD2 on 6 matching bases. The CDR3 totals 15 residues. V shed 1 base and J shed 5 bases, with 15 bases lying between them. Germline V gives CDR1 SNHLY, CDR2 FYNNEI. The CDR3 region has the DNA TGTGCCAGCAGTGAAGGGCCACTAGCAGGCGACGAGCAGTACTTC. The encoded protein is CASSEGPLAGDEQYF.

Many counts were recorded for this clonotype. The V and J genes are TRBV12-3 or TRBV12-4 and TRBJ2-7; no clear D. V was trimmed by 2 bases and J by 4 bases, leaving 6 bases between them. The CDR3 length is 12 residues. The CDR3 region is CASSLFPYEQYF. CDR3 DNA: TGTGCCAGCAGTTTATTTCCGTACGAGCAGTACTTC.

The chain couples TRBV20-1 to TRBJ1-2, with D perhaps matching TRBD1 (5 bases). The V end lost 4 bases, the J end lost 4 bases, and 16 bases lay between the germline ends. The CDR3 extends over 14 amino acids. Germline assignment: CDR1 DFQATT and CDR2 SNEGSKA (reference sequence). Here the CDR3 DNA reads TGCAGTGCTAACGCACTGGGGGGGGGCTATGGCTACACCTTC. Residues: CSANALGGGYGYTF.

This clonotype has more than one count but fewer than ten. The rearrangement joins TRBV29-1 to TRBJ2-3; unclear D gene. With 3 bases removed from V and 6 bases from J, the gap between germline ends came to 4 bases. The V gene's germline CDR1 is SQVTM and CDR2 ANQGSEA. The CDR3 spans 10 residues. The CDR3 reads CSVDSDTQYF. CDR3 sequence (DNA): TGCAGCGTTGATTCCGATACGCAGTATTTT.

This clonotype was recorded many times. This chain uses TRBV6-1 with TRBJ2-7; D may be TRBD1 (6 bases). CDR1 and CDR2 from the germline V gene are MNHNS and SASEGT. This CDR3 is built from 14 residues. V was clipped by 5 bases and J by 4 bases, with 15 bases between them. CDR3 coding DNA: TGTGCCAGCAGTTTCTACGGGACACAGTACGAGCAGTACTTC. As protein: CASSFYGTQYEQYF.

J is TRBJ2-7 and V is TRBV20-1; the D call may be TRBD1 or TRBD2 (5 bases each). Near its end, the DNA agrees better with TRBJ2-5, so the J call may be wrong. This CDR3 region has 15 residues. CDR1 is DFQATT, CDR2 SNEGSKA, per germline (reference sequence). For the CDR3, the DNA is TGCAGTGCTAGAGCTTGGGGCGGGCGGTGGGAGACCCAGTACTTC. Protein product: CSARAWGGRWETQYF.

The V call is TRBV6-6, the J call TRBJ2-7; 7 bases map to TRBD2. CDR1 is MNHNY and CDR2 is SVGAGI in the germline V gene (reference sequence). Unmatched junction bases numbered 13, after V lost 6 bases and J lost 2 bases. The CDR3 covers 16 residues. In DNA, the CDR3 is TGTGCCAGCAGCCAAGTGGGAGGGGACTTTACCTACGAGCAGTACTTC. This encodes CASSQVGGDFTYEQYF.

The V and J genes are TRBV30 and TRBJ2-5; 8 nucleotides line up with TRBD1. This CDR3 has 15 amino acids. Germline V gene lookup returns CDR1 GTSNPN and CDR2 SVGIG (reference sequence). The junction had 15 bases not matched to a gene; V was cut back by 7 bases and J by 5 bases. The CDR3, as DNA: TGTGCCTTGGAAAGGGGACAGGCTGACGGGGAGACCCAGTACTTC. Translation gives CALERGQADGETQYF.

This clonotype was counted at least ten times. The rearrangement uses TRBV20-1 and TRBJ2-6, with TRBD1 as a possible D gene (5 bases). The CDR3 extends over 14 amino acids. The V end lost 6 bases, the J end lost 4 bases, and 13 bases lay between the germline ends. Germline-derived CDR1 and CDR2 are DFQATT and SNEGSKA (reference sequence). The CDR3 spells CSAGGDSGANVLTF. In DNA, the CDR3 is TGCAGTGCCGGCGGTGACAGCGGGGCCAACGTCCTGACTTTC.

This clonotype has at least ten counts. The rearrangement joins TRBV12-3 or TRBV12-4 to TRBJ2-7, with 9 bases aligning to TRBD1. The CDR3 sequence is 15 residues long. V was clipped by 5 bases and J by 4 bases; unmatched bases: 9. The DNA of the CDR3 is TGTGCCAGCAGTCTACAGGGGGCGCTTGGGTACGAGCAGTACTTC. This gives the protein CASSLQGALGYEQYF.

In its sample, this clonotype was seen many times. The genes are TRBV29-1 and TRBJ2-6; D uncertain. CDR3 length: 14 residues. The ends were cut back, 1 base at V and 2 bases at J, with 6 bases in the middle. CDR1 is SQVTM and CDR2 is ANQGSEA in the germline V gene. CDR3 protein: CSVEGQTGANVLTF. CDR3 nucleotide sequence: TGCAGCGTTGAAGGGCAAACTGGGGCCAACGTCCTGACTTTC.

The CDR3 nucleotides are TGCGCCAGCAGCGTTGGGACAGGGGGCAATGGCTACACCTTC. This codes for CASSVGTGGNGYTF. The V gene is TRBV5-1, the J gene TRBJ1-2; 12 bases match TRBD1. V lost 4 bases, J lost 6 bases, and 4 bases stayed unmatched. The CDR3 totals 14 residues. CDR1 and CDR2 from the germline V gene are SGHRS and YFSETQ.

In this sample, this clonotype turned up many times. This chain connects TRBV10-3 to TRBJ2-7; D ambiguous. Per the germline V gene, CDR1 is ENHRY and CDR2 is SYGVKD. The CDR3 length is 12 residues. V was cut by 4 bases and J by 1 base, with 5 bases left in between. The CDR3 reads CAISGHSYEQYF. The CDR3 region has the DNA TGTGCCATCAGTGGGCATTCCTACGAGCAGTACTTC.

This clonotype was seen many times. The V and J genes are TRBV6-6 and TRBJ1-2, with 7 bases that match TRBD1. Germline V gene lookup returns CDR1 MNHNY and CDR2 SVGAGI (reference sequence). Trimming at V came to 2 bases and at J to 3 bases, leaving 3 bases not matched to a gene. The CDR3 is 14 residues long. CDR3: CASSYLTGDYGYTF. The DNA for the CDR3 is TGTGCCAGCAGTTACCTTACAGGGGACTATGGCTACACCTTC.

This clonotype was detected many times. The chain has TRBV10-3 and TRBJ2-7; TRBD2 matches at 7 bases. V trimming: 7 bases; J trimming: 4 bases; junction bases outside the gene matches: 10. This CDR3 has 14 residues. Germline V gene data show CDR1 as ENHRY and CDR2 as SYGVKD. The CDR3 nucleotides are TGTGCCATCAAACCCCACGGGGGGAATTACGAGCAGTACTTC. Amino acids: CAIKPHGGNYEQYF.

In DNA, the CDR3 is TGTGCCAGCAGCCTTCCAAGCGGGAGGGCCGGCTACGAGCAGTACTTC. It encodes CASSLPSGRAGYEQYF. The rearrangement links TRBV7-2 to TRBJ2-4, with 10 bases fitting TRBD2. Matching the DNA end better, TRBJ2-7 makes the J call doubtful. Per the germline V gene, CDR1 is SGHTA and CDR2 is FQGNSA. The CDR3 contains 16 residues.

Many counts were recorded for this clonotype. V gene TRBV20-1 combines with J gene TRBJ1-1, with 7 nucleotides matching TRBD1. This CDR3 is 13 amino acids long. CDR1 and CDR2 from the germline V gene are DFQATT and SNEGSKA (reference sequence). V lost 5 bases, J lost 1 base, and 4 bases stayed unmatched. DNA for the CDR3: TGCAGTGCTCTCGGACAGGAGAACACTGAAGCTTTCTTT. This encodes CSALGQENTEAFF.

This clonotype occurred many times. CDR3 in amino acids: CASSYLRTVANYGYTF. The CDR3 region has the DNA TGTGCCAGCAGTTACTTGCGGACAGTTGCAAACTATGGCTACACCTTC. V usage is TRBV6-6 and J usage is TRBJ1-2, with D possibly matching TRBD1 (6 bases). This CDR3 has 16 residues. Germline V CDR1 and CDR2: MNHNY, SVGAGI (reference sequence). Between the trimmed V and J ends, which lost 1 base and 2 bases, there was a span of 14 bases.

Remarks on this clonotype: Its ends do not fully match the called genes, so a read error is possible. J is TRBJ2-3 and V is TRBV20-1, with 7 nucleotides matching TRBD1. Germline CDR1 DFQATT, CDR2 SNEGSKA (reference sequence). This CDR3 has 15 residues. As DNA, the CDR3 is TGCAGTGCCACTCCCCCGGGACAGAGCACAGATACGCGGTATTTT. Amino acids: CSATPPGQSTDTRYF.

This chain connects TRBV15 to TRBJ2-3; D may be TRBD1 (6 bases). CDR3 length: 15 residues. CDR1 LNHNV and CDR2 YYDKDF come from the germline V gene (reference sequence). The V end lost 5 bases, the J end lost 2 bases, and 14 bases lay between the germline ends. DNA of the CDR3: TGTGCCACCAGCGGGGGCCGAAATAACACAGATACGCAGTATTTT. Its protein is CATSGGRNNTDTQYF.

This clonotype showed up just a few times. The chain links TRBV7-2 to TRBJ2-7; D is uncertain. Germline V CDR1 and CDR2: SGHTA, FQGNSA. The CDR3 contains 14 residues. Trimming took 1 base from V and 7 from J, leaving 14 bases between them. The CDR3 nucleotides read TGTGCCAGCAGCTTAGTTGGCGGAATGGTTGAGCAGTACTTC. This gives the protein CASSLVGGMVEQYF. The full variable domain, its missing parts supplied by reference TRBV7-2 and TRBJ2-7, is GAGVSQSPSNKVTEKGKDVELRCDPISGHTALYWYRQSLGQGLEFLIYFQGNSAPDKSGLPSDRFSAERTGGSVSTLTIQRTQQEDSAVYLCASSLVGGMVEQYFGPGTRLTVT.